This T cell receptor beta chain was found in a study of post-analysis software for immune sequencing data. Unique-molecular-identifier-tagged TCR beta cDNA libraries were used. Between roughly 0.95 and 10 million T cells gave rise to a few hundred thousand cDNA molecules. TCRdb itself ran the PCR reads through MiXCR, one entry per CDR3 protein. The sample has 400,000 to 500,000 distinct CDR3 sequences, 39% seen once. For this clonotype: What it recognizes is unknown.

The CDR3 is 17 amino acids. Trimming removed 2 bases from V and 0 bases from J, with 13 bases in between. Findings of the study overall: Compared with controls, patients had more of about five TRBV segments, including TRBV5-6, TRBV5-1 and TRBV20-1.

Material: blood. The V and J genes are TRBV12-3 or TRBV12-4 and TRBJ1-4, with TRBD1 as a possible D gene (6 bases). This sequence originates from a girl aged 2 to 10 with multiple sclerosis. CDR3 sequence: CASSLLRDTATNEKLFF. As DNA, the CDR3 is TGTGCCAGCAGTTTACTACGGGACACGGCAACTAATGAAAAACTGTTTTTT.